A selection of T cell receptor beta chains follows, all from one sample in a study of blood T cell repertoires in COVID-19. TCRdb's copy holds only in-frame clones and misses some; the assay was immunoSEQ multiplex PCR. The sample has about 310,000 clones; around 84% are singletons. Input material: peripheral blood. All receptors come from a man aged 70 or older with acute or convalescent COVID-19. The CDR3 runs from the conserved cysteine through the conserved F or W. Each record gives: J gene, clone size, V gene, D gene, CDR3 DNA, CDR3 protein. The D gene is left open where the match is weak. The size entry is marked missing in some rows and otherwise reads once, few, many or a size class.

J: TRBJ1-6
size: -
V: TRBV7-9
D: -
DNA: TGTGCCAGCAGTAGCCAGAGCTCCTATAATTCACCCCTCCACTTT
CDR3: CASSSQSSYNSPLHF

J: TRBJ1-2
size: few
V: TRBV6-5
D: -
DNA: TGTGCCAGCAGTTACGGAATTACAGGGACGCATGGCTACACCTTC
CDR3: CASSYGITGTHGYTF

J: TRBJ2-3
size: -
V: TRBV5-1
D: -
DNA: TGCGCCAGCAGCTTGGGACTAGTACAAGATACGCAGTATTTT
CDR3: CASSLGLVQDTQYF

J: TRBJ2-1
size: -
V: TRBV7-2
D: -
DNA: TGTGCCAGCAGCTTTGACTGGGGGGCCTACAATGAGCAGTTCTTC
CDR3: CASSFDWGAYNEQFF

J: TRBJ2-7
size: few
V: TRBV3-1/TRBV3-2
D: -
DNA: TGTGCCAGCAGCCAACTCGGAACAGGGAAACTCTACGAGCAGTACTTC
CDR3: CASSQLGTGKLYEQYF

J: TRBJ1-2
size: -
V: TRBV6-6
D: -
DNA: TGTGCCAGCAGTAACAGAGGACAGAACTATGGCTACACCTTC
CDR3: CASSNRGQNYGYTF

J: TRBJ1-1
size: -
V: TRBV12-1
D: -
DNA: TGTGCCAGCAGCCTCGTCCCGGGACAGGCCATGAACACTGAAGCTTTCTTT
CDR3: CASSLVPGQAMNTEAFF

J: TRBJ2-5
size: -
V: TRBV7-3
D: TRBD2
DNA: TGTGCCAGCAGCTCTGGACCGGGGGGAGAGACCCAGTACTTC
CDR3: CASSSGPGGETQYF

J: TRBJ2-1
size: once
V: TRBV4-2
D: TRBD2
DNA: TGTGCCAGCAGCCAAGAGGCCTTAGCGGGAAACTACAATGAGCAGTTCTTC
CDR3: CASSQEALAGNYNEQFF

J: TRBJ1-6
size: -
V: TRBV14
D: -
DNA: TGTGCCAGCAGCCAAGCTGCAGGGCAGAGGAGACCCCTCCACTTT
CDR3: CASSQAAGQRRPLHF

J: TRBJ2-7
size: -
V: TRBV28
D: TRBD2
DNA: TGTGCCAGCAGAACAATCCTGAAGCAAGGACTAGCGAAGATTAGGTACGAGCAGTACTTC
CDR3: CASRTILKQGLAKIRYEQYF

J: TRBJ2-7
size: once
V: TRBV28
D: -
DNA: TGTGCCACCAATACTCCGGCAGGAACCTACGAGCAGTACTTC
CDR3: CATNTPAGTYEQYF

J: TRBJ2-7
size: -
V: TRBV28
D: -
DNA: TGTGCCAGCAGCGGGGGATTGGGGGAGCAGTACTTC
CDR3: CASSGGLGEQYF

J: TRBJ1-3
size: few
V: TRBV5-1
D: -
DNA: TGCGCCAGCAGCGTTACGGGAGGAAACACCATATATTTT
CDR3: CASSVTGGNTIYF

J: TRBJ2-7
size: -
V: TRBV6-5
D: TRBD1
DNA: TGTGCCAGCAGTTACTCCAGGGACAGGGTTTACGAGCAGTACTTC
CDR3: CASSYSRDRVYEQYF

J: TRBJ2-7
size: -
V: TRBV29-1
D: TRBD2
DNA: TGCAGCGTTGGGACTAGCGGACAATACGAGCAGTACTTC
CDR3: CSVGTSGQYEQYF

J: TRBJ1-5
size: -
V: TRBV30
D: -
DNA: TGTGCCTGGAGTGTATCTGGAGCCCAGCATTTT
CDR3: CAWSVSGAQHF

J: TRBJ2-6
size: -
V: TRBV19
D: -
DNA: TGTGCCAGTATGCCGAGATCCACTTTCTCTGGGGCCAACGTCCTGACTTTC
CDR3: CASMPRSTFSGANVLTF

J: TRBJ1-1
size: -
V: TRBV7-2
D: TRBD1
DNA: TGTGCCAGCAGCCCCCAGACAGGGGGGAACACTGAAGCTTTCTTT
CDR3: CASSPQTGGNTEAFF

J: TRBJ2-7
size: -
V: TRBV21-1
D: -
DNA: TGTGCCAGCAGCATCCCCGGAGGCCCTCAGTCCTACGAGCAGTACTTC
CDR3: CASSIPGGPQSYEQYF

J: TRBJ1-6
size: -
V: TRBV11-2
D: -
DNA: TGTGCCAGCAGCTTAGATCCGGGGGGGGCGTCACCCCTCCACTTT
CDR3: CASSLDPGGASPLHF

J: TRBJ1-1
size: -
V: TRBV5-1
D: -
DNA: TGCGCCAGCAGCTTCGGGGGGGCGCGGGACACTGAAGCTTTCTTT
CDR3: CASSFGGARDTEAFF

J: TRBJ2-1
size: -
V: TRBV9
D: -
DNA: TGTGCCAGCAGCCGGGACATTCGCAATGAGCAGTTCTTC
CDR3: CASSRDIRNEQFF

J: TRBJ1-1
size: -
V: TRBV3-1/TRBV3-2
D: -
DNA: TGTGCCAGCAGCCAAGGTTTTCAGGCGAACACTGAAGCTTTCTTT
CDR3: CASSQGFQANTEAFF

J: TRBJ2-1
size: -
V: TRBV6-5
D: TRBD1
DNA: TGTGCCAGCAGTCTTCGGACAGGGAATGAGCAGTTCTTC
CDR3: CASSLRTGNEQFF

J: TRBJ2-5
size: -
V: TRBV2
D: TRBD2
DNA: TGTGCCAGCAGTGCTAGCGGCCTAGCGGGGGAGACCCAGTACTTC
CDR3: CASSASGLAGETQYF

J: TRBJ2-1
size: -
V: TRBV9
D: -
DNA: TGTGCCAGCAGCGTGGCAGGCGAATACTCCTACAATGAGCAGTTCTTC
CDR3: CASSVAGEYSYNEQFF

J: TRBJ2-7
size: -
V: TRBV25-1
D: -
DNA: TGTGCCAGCAGTGAATTTGCTAGCTACGAGCAGTACTTC
CDR3: CASSEFASYEQYF

J: TRBJ1-2
size: -
V: TRBV5-8
D: -
DNA: TGTGCCAGCAGGTTGACAGTCTATGGCTACACCTTC
CDR3: CASRLTVYGYTF

J: TRBJ1-1
size: -
V: TRBV20-1
D: TRBD1
DNA: TGCAGTGCTAAAGACAGGGCTGAAGCTTTCTTT
CDR3: CSAKDRAEAFF

J: TRBJ2-1
size: -
V: TRBV6-2/TRBV6-3
D: -
DNA: TGTGCCAGCAGCAGTACAGGTTACTCCTACAATGAGCAGTTCTTC
CDR3: CASSSTGYSYNEQFF

J: TRBJ1-2
size: -
V: TRBV24-1
D: TRBD1
DNA: TGTGCCACCAGTGACCCCGGACAGGGTCCCCCTAACTATGGCTACACCTTC
CDR3: CATSDPGQGPPNYGYTF

J: TRBJ2-7
size: -
V: TRBV6-2/TRBV6-3
D: TRBD1
DNA: TGTGCCAGCAGTTACACCCTTGACAGGGTCTCGGGATACGAGCAGTACTTC
CDR3: CASSYTLDRVSGYEQYF

J: TRBJ1-6
size: -
V: TRBV5-4
D: -
DNA: TGTGCCAGCAGCTTGGGGTTCCAGGGTAATTCACCCCTCCACTTT
CDR3: CASSLGFQGNSPLHF

J: TRBJ2-3
size: -
V: TRBV7-3
D: TRBD2
DNA: TGTGCCAGCAGCAGATATAGCGGGGCGGGCACAGATACGCAGTATTTT
CDR3: CASSRYSGAGTDTQYF

J: TRBJ2-7
size: -
V: TRBV5-1
D: TRBD2
DNA: TGCGCCAGCAGCTTAGCGGGAGCTATCTCCTACGAGCAGTACTTC
CDR3: CASSLAGAISYEQYF

J: TRBJ2-5
size: -
V: TRBV4-2
D: TRBD2
DNA: TGTGCCAGCAGCCAAGGGCTCGCGGGGGGGCGTTCGACCCAGTACTTC
CDR3: CASSQGLAGGRSTQYF